Below, one T cell receptor (beta chain) is given with its context. Libraries were prepared by immunoSEQ multiplex PCR; TCRdb keeps only in-frame clonotypes and omits some of them. The table has about 140,000 clones, around 89% seen once; the top ten hold approximately 2.8%. These data are taken from a study of T cell responses to AZD1222 COVID-19 vaccine. The sample was peripheral blood, taken 28 days after the second AZD1222 dose. The source is an adult who received the AZD1222 COVID-19 vaccine.

CDR3 nucleotide sequence: TGTGCCAGCAGCTTAGCGCGGCAGCCGATGTACCAAGAGACCCAGTACTTC. It is translated as CASSLARQPMYQETQYF. The chain carries TRBV7-2 and TRBJ2-5; D gene uncertain. The V and J ends lost 0 bases and 0 bases respectively, with 14 bases between them. Germline CDR1 reads SGHTA; CDR2 reads FQGNSA. CDR3 length equals 17 residues. The whole variable domain, remainder taken from reference TRBV7-2 and TRBJ2-5, is GAGVSQSPSNKVTEKGKDVELRCDPISGHTALYWYRQSLGQGLEFLIYFQGNSAPDKSGLPSDRFSAERTGGSVSTLTIQRTQQEDSAVYLCASSLARQPMYQETQYFGPGTRLLVL.